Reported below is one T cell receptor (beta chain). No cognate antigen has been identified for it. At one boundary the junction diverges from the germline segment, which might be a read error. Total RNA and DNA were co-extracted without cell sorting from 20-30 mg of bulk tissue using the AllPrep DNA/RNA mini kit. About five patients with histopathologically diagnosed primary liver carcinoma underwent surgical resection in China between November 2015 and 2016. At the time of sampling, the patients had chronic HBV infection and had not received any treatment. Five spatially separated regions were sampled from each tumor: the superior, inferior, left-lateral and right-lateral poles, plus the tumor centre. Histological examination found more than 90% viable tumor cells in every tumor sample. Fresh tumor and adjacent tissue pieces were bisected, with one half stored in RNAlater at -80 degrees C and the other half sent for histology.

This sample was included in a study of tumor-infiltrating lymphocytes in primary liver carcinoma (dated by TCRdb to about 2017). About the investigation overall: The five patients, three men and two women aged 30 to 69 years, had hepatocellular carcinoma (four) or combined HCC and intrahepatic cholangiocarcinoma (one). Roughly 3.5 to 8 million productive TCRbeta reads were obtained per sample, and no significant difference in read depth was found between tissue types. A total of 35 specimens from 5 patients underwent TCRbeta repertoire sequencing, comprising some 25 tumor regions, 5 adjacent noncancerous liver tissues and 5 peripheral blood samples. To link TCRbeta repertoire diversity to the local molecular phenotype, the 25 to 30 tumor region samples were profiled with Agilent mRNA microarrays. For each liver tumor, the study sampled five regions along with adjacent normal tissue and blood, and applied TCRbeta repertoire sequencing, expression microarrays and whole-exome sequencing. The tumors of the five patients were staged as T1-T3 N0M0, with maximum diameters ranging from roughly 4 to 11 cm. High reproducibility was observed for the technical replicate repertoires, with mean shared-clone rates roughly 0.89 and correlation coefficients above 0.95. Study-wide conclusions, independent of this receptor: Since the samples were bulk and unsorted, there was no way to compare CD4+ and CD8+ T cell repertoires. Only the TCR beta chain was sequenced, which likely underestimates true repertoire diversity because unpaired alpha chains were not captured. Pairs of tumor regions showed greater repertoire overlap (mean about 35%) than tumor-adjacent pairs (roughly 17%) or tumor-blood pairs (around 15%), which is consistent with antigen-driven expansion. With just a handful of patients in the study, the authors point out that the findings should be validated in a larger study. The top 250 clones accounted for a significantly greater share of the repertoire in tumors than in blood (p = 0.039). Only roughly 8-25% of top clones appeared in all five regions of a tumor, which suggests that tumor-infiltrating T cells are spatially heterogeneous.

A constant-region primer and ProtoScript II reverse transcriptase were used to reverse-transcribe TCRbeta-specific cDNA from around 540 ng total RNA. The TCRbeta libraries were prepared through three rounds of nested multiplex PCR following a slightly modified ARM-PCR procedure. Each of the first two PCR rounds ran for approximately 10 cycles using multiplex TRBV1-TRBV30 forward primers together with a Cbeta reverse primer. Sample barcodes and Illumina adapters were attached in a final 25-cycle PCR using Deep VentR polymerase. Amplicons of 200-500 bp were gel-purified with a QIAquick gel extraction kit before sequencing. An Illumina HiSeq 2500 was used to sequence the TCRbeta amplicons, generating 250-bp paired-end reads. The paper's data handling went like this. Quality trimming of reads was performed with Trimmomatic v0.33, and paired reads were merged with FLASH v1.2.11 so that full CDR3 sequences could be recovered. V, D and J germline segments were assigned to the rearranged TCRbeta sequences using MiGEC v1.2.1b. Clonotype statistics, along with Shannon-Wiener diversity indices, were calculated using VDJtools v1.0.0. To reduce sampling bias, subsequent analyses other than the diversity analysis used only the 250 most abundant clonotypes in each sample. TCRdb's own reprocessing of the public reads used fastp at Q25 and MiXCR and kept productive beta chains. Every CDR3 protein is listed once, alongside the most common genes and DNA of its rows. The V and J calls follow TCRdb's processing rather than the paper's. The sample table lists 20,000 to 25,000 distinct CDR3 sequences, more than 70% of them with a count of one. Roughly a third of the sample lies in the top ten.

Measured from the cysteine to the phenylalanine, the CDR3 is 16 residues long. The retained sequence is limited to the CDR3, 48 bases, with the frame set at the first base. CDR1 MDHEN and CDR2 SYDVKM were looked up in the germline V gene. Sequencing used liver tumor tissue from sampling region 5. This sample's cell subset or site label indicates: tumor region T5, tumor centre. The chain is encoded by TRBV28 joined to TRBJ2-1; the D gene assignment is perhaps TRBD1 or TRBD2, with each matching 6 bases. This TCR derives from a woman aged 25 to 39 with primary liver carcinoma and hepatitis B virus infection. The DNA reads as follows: TGTGCCAGCAGTTTCCAGCTAGCTGGAGGGGGTTATGAGCAACTCTTC. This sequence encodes CASSFQLAGGGYEQLF.